One and the same sample provided the 30 T cell receptor beta chains below, sequenced in a study of neurological immune-mediated disorders. The time point: longitudinal time-point 1 (baseline). One entry per CDR3 protein results from TCRdb running MiXCR on the 5' RACE reads. Of tens of thousands of distinct CDR3 sequences listed, 3% to 3.5% are singletons. Sequencing used PBMCs. The receptor source for this set is an older woman with multiple sclerosis.

This clonotype was seen at least ten times. This chain uses TRBV7-9 with TRBJ2-1, with TRBD2 identical over 12 bases. Trimming at V came to 6 bases and at J to 1 base, leaving 4 bases not matched to a gene. The CDR3 is 16 amino acids. Germline V gene data show CDR1 as SEHNR and CDR2 as FQNEAQ (reference sequence). CDR3 DNA sequence: TGTGCCAGCAGTCCTACTAGCGGGGGGTCCTACAATGAGCAGTTCTTC. Translated, it gives CASSPTSGGSYNEQFF.

The rearrangement links TRBV27 to TRBJ1-2; D is undetermined. The CDR3 totals 12 residues. Germline CDR1 reads MNHEY; CDR2 reads SMNVEV (reference sequence). V lost 3 bases, J lost 4 bases, and 6 bases lay in between. The CDR3 here is CASSFRGYGYTF. As DNA, the CDR3 is TGTGCCAGCAGTTTTCGGGGCTATGGCTACACCTTC.

This clonotype is medium-sized by share. The chain couples TRBV27 to TRBJ2-1; D is unclear. This CDR3 region has 12 residues. Germline V gene data show CDR1 as MNHEY and CDR2 as SMNVEV (reference sequence). Deletions cut 5 bases from V and 5 bases from J, with 7 bases between. CDR3 loop: CASSLRNNEQFF. The CDR3, as DNA: TGTGCCAGCAGTCTTCGGAACAATGAGCAGTTCTTC.

In this sample, this clonotype turned up many times. V gene TRBV12-3 or TRBV12-4 combines with J gene TRBJ2-5; tentative D call: TRBD1 (5 bases). CDR3 size: 13 residues. V was shortened by 2 bases and J by 5 bases, with 9 bases between the two germline ends. CDR3 nucleotide sequence: TGTGCCAGCAGTTTACAGGGTCCGGAGACCCAGTACTTC. It yields the protein CASSLQGPETQYF.

This clonotype was seen repeatedly, ten times or more. The rearrangement uses TRBV11-2 and TRBJ2-3; tentative D call: TRBD1 (7 bases). The germline CDR1 and CDR2 sequences are SGHAT and FQNNGV. V lost 8 bases to trimming and J lost 2 bases, with 17 bases between them. The CDR3 has 15 residues. The DNA for the CDR3 is TGTGCCAGCGGCCAGGGGGGCAGGAACACAGATACGCAGTATTTT. Translating it yields CASGQGGRNTDTQYF.

This clonotype was seen at least ten times. The rearrangement joins TRBV12-3 or TRBV12-4 to TRBJ1-5; no clear D gene. The CDR3 has 13 amino acids. Trimming left V 5 bases short and J 9 bases short, with 14 bases between. CDR3 amino acids: CASSLDIRMPQHF. The CDR3 DNA is TGTGCCAGCAGTCTAGACATCCGTATGCCCCAGCATTTT.

At least ten counts were recorded for this clonotype. This chain joins TRBV10-1 and TRBJ1-1, with a tentative D call TRBD1 (5 bases). The germline gives CDR1 WNHNN, CDR2 SYGVQD (reference sequence). V lost 3 bases and J 3 bases, leaving 20 bases between the germline ends. The CDR3 runs to 17 residues. The CDR3, as DNA: TGCGCCAGCAGTGAACTACAAGCAGGGATCGGAGACACTGAAGCTTTCTTT. Translating it yields CASSELQAGIGDTEAFF.

This clonotype was seen at least ten times. The rearrangement joins TRBV4-2 to TRBJ1-5, with D possibly TRBD1 on 6 matching bases. The CDR3 is made up of 17 amino acids. The ends were cut back, 0 bases at V and 0 bases at J, with 12 bases in the middle. Looked up from germline, CDR1 is LGHNA and CDR2 is YNFKEQ. This CDR3 is CASSQDRGGNSNQPQHF. CDR3 nucleotide sequence: TGTGCCAGCAGCCAAGACAGGGGAGGGAATAGCAATCAGCCCCAGCATTTT.

Many counts were recorded for this clonotype. CDR3 DNA: TGTGCCAGCAGCTTGGGGACTAGCGGGGGCAACAAGTACAATGAGCAGTTCTTC. It yields the protein CASSLGTSGGNKYNEQFF. The V and J genes are TRBV7-9 and TRBJ2-1; the match to TRBD2 covers 14 bases. V trimming: 3 bases; J trimming: 4 bases; junction bases outside the gene matches: 8. This CDR3 is built from 18 residues. Germline loops: CDR1 SEHNR, CDR2 FQNEAQ (reference sequence).

This clonotype was detected many times. This CDR3 reads CASSPGRLTGELFF. For the CDR3, the DNA is TGCGCCAGCAGTCCAGGGCGACTCACCGGGGAGCTGTTTTTT. V and J are TRBV5-1 and TRBJ2-2, with TRBD1 as a possible D gene (5 bases). Germline V CDR1 and CDR2: SGHRS, YFSETQ. The V end lost 5 bases, the J end lost 4 bases, and 12 bases lay between the germline ends. The CDR3 extends over 14 amino acids. The full variable domain, completed using reference TRBV5-1 and TRBJ2-2, is KAGVTQTPRYLIKTRGQQVTLSCSPISGHRSVSWYQQTPGQGLQFLFEYFSETQRNKGNFPGRFSGRQFSNSRSEMNVSTLELGDSALYLCASSPGRLTGELFFGEGSRLTVL.

This clonotype was seen at least ten times. The chain is built from TRBV15 and TRBJ2-2; D is ambiguous. V lost 7 bases to trimming and J lost 0 bases, with 15 bases between them. The germline gives CDR1 LNHNV, CDR2 YYDKDF (reference sequence). This CDR3 region has 16 residues. The CDR3 DNA is TGTGCCACCAAGACCGTGGGCAGACCGAACACCGGGGAGCTGTTTTTT. Amino acids: CATKTVGRPNTGELFF.

Many counts were recorded for this clonotype. The J gene is TRBJ1-1, the V gene TRBV7-2, with no clear D. V was pared by 1 base and J by 8 bases, with 5 bases between. The germline CDR1 and CDR2 sequences are SGHTA and FQGNSA. This CDR3 spans 11 amino acids. The CDR3 nucleotides are TGTGCCAGCAGCTTAGGCACCGAAGCTTTCTTT. It codes for CASSLGTEAFF.

This clonotype showed up many times. The V gene is TRBV6-2 or TRBV6-3, the J gene TRBJ2-5, with 12 bases lining up with TRBD2. The trim removed 4 bases at V and 5 bases at J, leaving 14 bases unmatched. Looked up from germline, CDR1 is MNHEY and CDR2 is SVGEGT. The CDR3 covers 18 residues. The CDR3 protein is CASSSKRLAGVARETQYF. The CDR3 DNA reads as TGTGCCAGCAGTTCAAAGAGACTAGCGGGGGTGGCGCGGGAGACCCAGTACTTC.

This clonotype was observed many times. An end of the junction does not agree with germline; a read error may underlie this. V is TRBV18 and J is TRBJ1-1; 8 positions agree with TRBD1. The CDR3 consists of 15 residues. CDR1 is KGHSH and CDR2 is LQKENI in the germline V gene. The CDR3 region is CASSLMDRVKTEAFF. The CDR3 region has the DNA TGTGCCAGCTCACTCATGGACAGGGTGAAAACTGAAGCTTTCTTT.

In this sample, this clonotype turned up a few times. V is TRBV5-1 and J is TRBJ1-2; a weak D match, TRBD1 (6 bases). The CDR3 runs to 14 residues. The V gene's germline CDR1 is SGHRS and CDR2 YFSETQ. Trimming shortened V by 4 bases and J by 8 bases, and 18 bases separated the two germline ends. CDR3 protein: CASSATGTSLGYTF. In DNA, the CDR3 is TGCGCCAGCAGCGCAACCGGGACATCTTTGGGCTACACCTTC.

This clonotype came up many times. The CDR3 bases are TGTGCCAGCAGCCCCCAGACTAGCGGGACCGGGGAGCTGTTTTTT. Its protein product is CASSPQTSGTGELFF. The V and J genes are TRBV7-7 and TRBJ2-2, with TRBD2 matching over 10 bases. The germline V gene encodes CDR1 SSHAT and CDR2 FNYEAQ (reference sequence). V shed 5 bases, J shed 5 bases, and the junction held 5 bases outside the gene matches. This CDR3 has 15 residues.

This clonotype has ten or more counts. This could be a read error, since a much larger clone is one nucleotide away. This chain connects TRBV5-1 to TRBJ2-3, with unresolved D. The CDR3 covers 12 residues. V lost 0 bases, J lost 4 bases, and 3 bases lay in between. Germline CDR1 SGHRS, CDR2 YFSETQ. This CDR3 is CASSLGADTQYF. As DNA, the CDR3 is TGCGCCAGCAGCTTGGGCGCAGATACGCAGTATTTT.

The table lists this clonotype with many counts. The rearrangement links TRBV7-2 to TRBJ2-1, with D hard to call. The CDR3 is 10 residues long. Trimming took off 3 bases at V and 10 bases at J, with 4 bases between the two ends. Per the germline V gene, CDR1 is SGHTA and CDR2 is FQGNSA. CDR3 sequence reads: CASSLGEQFF. CDR3 DNA: TGTGCCAGCAGCTTGGGGGAGCAGTTCTTC.

In this sample, this clonotype turned up many times. The gene calls are TRBV20-1 and TRBJ2-1; 7 positions match TRBD1. The CDR3 sequence is 12 residues long. J gave up 4 bases and V 6 bases, and 3 bases lay outside the gene matches. Germline V gene data show CDR1 as DFQATT and CDR2 as SNEGSKA (reference sequence). The CDR3 DNA reads as TGCAGTGCAGAGGGGGCGTACAATGAGCAGTTCTTC. Protein: CSAEGAYNEQFF.

Many counts were recorded for this clonotype. The rearrangement uses TRBV15 and TRBJ2-5; 9 bases line up with TRBD1. J gave up 5 bases and V 1 base, and 5 bases lay outside the gene matches. Germline V CDR1 and CDR2: LNHNV, YYDKDF (reference sequence). This CDR3 contains 15 residues. The CDR3 nucleotides read TGTGCCACCAGCAGAGGGACAGGGGTTGTGGAGACCCAGTACTTC. Amino acids: CATSRGTGVVETQYF.

There are many counts of this clonotype. The chain employs TRBV20-1 and TRBJ2-3, with D hard to call. The CDR3 runs 14 residues. Trimming pared 6 bases from V and 3 bases from J, leaving 16 bases between. Germline values: CDR1 DFQATT, CDR2 SNEGSKA (reference sequence). For the CDR3, the DNA is TGCAGTGCGCCGTTTCGGTCGGTAACAGATACGCAGTATTTT. This gives the protein CSAPFRSVTDTQYF.

This clonotype came up many times. The V call is TRBV7-8, the J call TRBJ1-5; TRBD1 agrees at 7 bases. The CDR3 is made up of 14 amino acids. Trimming took 5 bases from V and 5 from J; bases not matched to a gene: 6. Germline CDR1 SGHVS, CDR2 FQNEAQ. The CDR3 spells CASSQQGGDQPQHF. The CDR3 nucleotides are TGTGCCAGCAGCCAGCAGGGGGGGGATCAGCCCCAGCATTTT.

This clonotype occurred many times. This chain uses TRBV20-1 with TRBJ2-2; the match to TRBD2 covers 10 bases. In germline, CDR1 is DFQATT, CDR2 SNEGSKA (reference sequence). The CDR3 contains 16 residues. V lost 3 bases and J lost 0; bases outside the gene matches: 4. CDR3 in amino acids: CSASFSGGSNTGELFF. CDR3 bases: TGCAGTGCTAGTTTTAGCGGGGGGTCGAACACCGGGGAGCTGTTTTTT.

This clonotype was seen only a few times. The junction does not match germline at one end; this may be a read error. This rearrangement joins TRBV5-6 to TRBJ1-6; a weak D match, TRBD1 (5 bases). CDR3 length equals 14 residues. Germline CDR1 and CDR2: SGHDT and YYEEEE. CDR3 protein: CASSIRENNSTLNF. The CDR3 region has the DNA TGTGCCAGCAGCATCAGGGAGAATAATTCAACCCTCAACTTT. The full variable domain, rest sourced from reference TRBV5-6 and TRBJ1-6, is DAGVTQSPTHLIKTRGQQVTLRCSPKSGHDTVSWYQQALGQGPQFIFQYYEEEERQRGNFPDRFSGHQFPNYSSELNVNALLLGDSALYLCASSIRENNSTLNFGNGTRLTVT.

This clonotype was observed at least ten times. This chain uses TRBV7-8 with TRBJ2-7; TRBD1 might be the D (6 bases). The CDR3 is 13 residues long. CDR1 is SGHVS, CDR2 FQNEAQ, per germline. The V gene lost 5 bases and the J gene lost 4 bases, with 12 bases spanning the gap. CDR3 sequence reads: CASSLDRIYEQYF. The CDR3 region has the DNA TGTGCCAGCAGCCTCGACAGGATTTACGAGCAGTACTTC.

This clonotype was observed a handful of times. V and J are TRBV5-1 and TRBJ2-1, with 9 bases that match TRBD2. With V trimmed by 1 base and J by 5 bases, 7 bases remained unmatched. The CDR3 sequence is 16 residues long. The germline V gene has CDR1 SGHRS and CDR2 YFSETQ. CDR3 DNA: TGCGCCAGCAGCTTGCAGGGCGGGGGGGCCGACAATGAGCAGTTCTTC. Its translation: CASSLQGGGADNEQFF.

At least ten counts were recorded for this clonotype. The chain uses TRBV5-5 and TRBJ2-1, with TRBD2 identical over 8 bases. This CDR3 is built from 15 residues. J was trimmed by 6 bases and V by 4 bases; bases with no gene match: 9. In germline, CDR1 is SGHKS, CDR2 YYEKEE (reference sequence). The CDR3 DNA reads TGTGCCAGCAGCCCGCGGGGGGACATAACCAATGAGCAGTTCTTC. Amino acids: CASSPRGDITNEQFF.

This clonotype was counted many times. This chain links TRBV5-1 with TRBJ2-7; D gene uncertain. The CDR3 contains 14 residues. Germline V gene data show CDR1 as SGHRS and CDR2 as YFSETQ. The ends were cut back, 0 bases at V and 3 bases at J, with 10 bases in the middle. The CDR3 sequence: CASSLAPGNYEQYF. CDR3 nucleotide sequence: TGCGCCAGCAGCTTGGCTCCAGGTAACTACGAGCAGTACTTC.

This clonotype was seen repeatedly, ten times or more. This chain connects TRBV20-1 to TRBJ2-1, with 9 nucleotides matching TRBD2. Germline V CDR1 and CDR2: DFQATT, SNEGSKA (reference sequence). V was clipped by 4 bases and J by 6 bases; unmatched bases: 7. The CDR3 spans 14 residues. CDR3 DNA sequence: TGCAGTGCTATAGGCGGGGGGGCCTCCAATGAGCAGTTCTTC. It encodes CSAIGGGASNEQFF.

This clonotype has ten or more counts. The chain recombines TRBV5-5 with TRBJ2-2; maybe TRBD2 (7 bases). Trimming took off 7 bases at V and 1 base at J, with 11 bases between the two ends. The germline V gene encodes CDR1 SGHKS and CDR2 YYEKEE (reference sequence). The CDR3 has 14 residues. CDR3 bases: TGTGCCAGCGGGGGCGGGGGGAACACCGGGGAGCTGTTTTTT. Protein sequence: CASGGGGNTGELFF.